These T cell receptor beta chains were read from a single sample in a study of blood T cell repertoires in COVID-19. The repertoire was sequenced with immunoSEQ multiplex PCR; TCRdb's copy has only in-frame clones and lacks some. Of about 210,000 clones in the sample, 65% to 90% are singletons; the top ten hold 8% to 9.5%. Specimen: PBMCs or T cells enriched from blood (not recorded which). The receptors stem from a woman aged 45-65 years with acute COVID-19. The CDR3 runs from the conserved cysteine through the conserved F or W. D genes are given only for firm matches. Clone size is stated in some rows and not others, as once, few, many or a class when expanded.

d_gene	v_gene	j_gene	abundance	CDR3aa	CDR3nt
NA	TRBV7-2	TRBJ1-5	few	CASSFQRGGNQPQHF	TGTGCCAGCAGCTTCCAGCGCGGCGGCAATCAGCCCCAGCATTTT
NA	TRBV27	TRBJ2-7	NA	CASSLGRGPRYEQYF	TGTGCCAGCAGTTTGGGGCGGGGGCCCCGATACGAGCAGTACTTC
NA	TRBV28	TRBJ1-3	NA	CASSGTPGNTIYF	TGTGCCAGCAGTGGGACACCTGGAAACACCATATATTTT
TRBD2	TRBV28	TRBJ2-5	NA	CASSPSGVRKETQYF	TGTGCCAGCAGTCCTAGCGGGGTTCGCAAAGAGACCCAGTACTTC
NA	TRBV29-1	TRBJ2-7	NA	CSVATTAGDPYEQYF	TGCAGCGTTGCCACCACGGCAGGGGACCCCTACGAGCAGTACTTC
NA	TRBV4-2	TRBJ1-4	NA	CASSQSQGRGEKLFF	TGTGCCAGCAGCCAGTCACAGGGAAGAGGGGAAAAACTGTTTTTT
NA	TRBV6-1	TRBJ2-3	NA	CASSEAGARTDTQYF	TGTGCCAGCAGTGAAGCGGGGGCTCGCACAGATACGCAGTATTTT
NA	TRBV6-5	TRBJ2-7	NA	CASLEGSYEQYF	TGTGCCAGCCTGGAGGGGTCCTACGAGCAGTACTTC
TRBD2	TRBV7-2	TRBJ2-5	NA	CASSLAPGGNQETQYF	TGTGCCAGCAGCTTAGCCCCGGGAGGGAACCAAGAGACCCAGTACTTC
TRBD2	TRBV27	TRBJ2-3	NA	CASSSSGGDTQYF	TGTGCCAGCAGTTCTAGCGGGGGAGATACGCAGTATTTT
NA	TRBV7-9	TRBJ1-5	NA	CASSLFLGSGNQPQHF	TGTGCCAGCAGCCTCTTCCTTGGGTCAGGAAATCAGCCCCAGCATTTT
NA	TRBV6-2/TRBV6-3	TRBJ2-5	once	CASSYAGQSLETQYF	TGTGCCAGCAGTTATGCTGGACAGTCTTTGGAGACCCAGTACTTC
NA	TRBV5-4	TRBJ2-5	NA	CASSLGQQETQYF	TGTGCCAGCAGCTTGGGACAGCAAGAGACCCAGTACTTC
TRBD2	TRBV9	TRBJ2-5	NA	CASSVSGGLAFKETQYF	TGTGCCAGCAGCGTTAGCGGGGGTCTTGCGTTTAAAGAGACCCAGTACTTC
NA	TRBV28	TRBJ2-3	NA	CASRVGGPDTQYF	TGTGCCAGCAGGGTAGGAGGGCCAGATACGCAGTATTTT
TRBD2	TRBV28	TRBJ2-1	NA	CASRNGGVAGEQFF	TGTGCCAGCAGGAACGGCGGGGTAGCGGGAGAGCAGTTCTTC
NA	TRBV4-1	TRBJ2-7	NA	CASSQVPKTSYEQYF	TGCGCCAGCAGCCAAGTACCGAAAACTTCCTACGAGCAGTACTTC
TRBD1	TRBV6-4	TRBJ1-6	once	CASSQTGFGSPLHF	TGTGCCAGCAGCCAGACAGGGTTTGGATCACCCCTCCACTTT
TRBD1	TRBV11-3	TRBJ1-1	NA	CASSSVTRGRNTEAFF	TGTGCCAGCAGCTCCGTGACCAGGGGGCGGAACACTGAAGCTTTCTTT
NA	TRBV5-1	TRBJ1-2	NA	CASSSSGEYGYTF	TGCGCCAGCAGCTCGTCAGGGGAATATGGCTACACCTTC
TRBD2	TRBV7-2	TRBJ2-2	NA	CASSQMTSGRAGSGELFF	TGTGCCAGCAGCCAAATGACTAGCGGGAGGGCCGGTAGCGGGGAGCTGTTTTTT
TRBD2	TRBV10-2	TRBJ2-1	NA	CASAGLAGEREQFF	TGCGCCAGCGCGGGACTAGCGGGAGAGAGAGAGCAGTTCTTC
NA	TRBV12-5	TRBJ2-2	many	CASGLAPGQNTGELFF	TGTGCTAGTGGTTTGGCTCCGGGACAGAACACCGGGGAGCTGTTTTTT
NA	TRBV18	TRBJ1-2	NA	CASSPLQDYGYTF	TGTGCCAGCTCACCGCTGCAGGACTATGGCTACACCTTC
NA	TRBV7-9	TRBJ2-7	NA	CASSLGQIYEQYF	TGTGCCAGCAGCTTAGGACAGATCTACGAGCAGTACTTC
NA	TRBV19	TRBJ2-3	NA	CASSRWEPTDTQYF	TGTGCCAGTAGTAGGTGGGAGCCCACAGATACGCAGTATTTT
NA	TRBV5-1	TRBJ2-1	NA	CASSLEESFEEQFF	TGCGCCAGCAGCTTGGAGGAGTCCTTCGAAGAGCAGTTCTTC